This T cell receptor beta chain appears in the sequencing data of a study of beta chain features in type 1 diabetes. The wider study: Age, gender and cell yields were alike across patients and healthy donors.

Expressed TCRB transcripts got sequenced, as all isolated RNA was reverse transcribed. TCRdb keeps only in-frame clones here, not all; method: immunoSEQ multiplex PCR. Of approximately 200,000 clones listed, 9.6% are singletons. The CDR3 runs 13 residues. CDR1 is SGHDT, CDR2 YYEEEE, per germline. The V end was cut by 2 bases, the J end by 8 bases, with 13 bases between. This clone has just a few counts. Antigen unknown. Isolation of CD4+ naive, central memory, regulatory and stem cell-like memory cells was achieved by sorting via CD45RO/CCR7/CD25/CD127/CD95/CD27. Study conclusions and caveats: Among type 1 diabetes patients, VDJ junctions had fewer insertions and more deletions.

This clonotype originated in a woman under 30 in good health. V is TRBV5-6 and J is TRBJ1-2; the D is unclear. Sequenced material: naive CD4+ T cells from blood. In DNA form, the CDR3 reads TGTGCCAGCAGCTTAGACCTGTCGGGGGGCTACACCTTC. This encodes CASSLDLSGGYTF.